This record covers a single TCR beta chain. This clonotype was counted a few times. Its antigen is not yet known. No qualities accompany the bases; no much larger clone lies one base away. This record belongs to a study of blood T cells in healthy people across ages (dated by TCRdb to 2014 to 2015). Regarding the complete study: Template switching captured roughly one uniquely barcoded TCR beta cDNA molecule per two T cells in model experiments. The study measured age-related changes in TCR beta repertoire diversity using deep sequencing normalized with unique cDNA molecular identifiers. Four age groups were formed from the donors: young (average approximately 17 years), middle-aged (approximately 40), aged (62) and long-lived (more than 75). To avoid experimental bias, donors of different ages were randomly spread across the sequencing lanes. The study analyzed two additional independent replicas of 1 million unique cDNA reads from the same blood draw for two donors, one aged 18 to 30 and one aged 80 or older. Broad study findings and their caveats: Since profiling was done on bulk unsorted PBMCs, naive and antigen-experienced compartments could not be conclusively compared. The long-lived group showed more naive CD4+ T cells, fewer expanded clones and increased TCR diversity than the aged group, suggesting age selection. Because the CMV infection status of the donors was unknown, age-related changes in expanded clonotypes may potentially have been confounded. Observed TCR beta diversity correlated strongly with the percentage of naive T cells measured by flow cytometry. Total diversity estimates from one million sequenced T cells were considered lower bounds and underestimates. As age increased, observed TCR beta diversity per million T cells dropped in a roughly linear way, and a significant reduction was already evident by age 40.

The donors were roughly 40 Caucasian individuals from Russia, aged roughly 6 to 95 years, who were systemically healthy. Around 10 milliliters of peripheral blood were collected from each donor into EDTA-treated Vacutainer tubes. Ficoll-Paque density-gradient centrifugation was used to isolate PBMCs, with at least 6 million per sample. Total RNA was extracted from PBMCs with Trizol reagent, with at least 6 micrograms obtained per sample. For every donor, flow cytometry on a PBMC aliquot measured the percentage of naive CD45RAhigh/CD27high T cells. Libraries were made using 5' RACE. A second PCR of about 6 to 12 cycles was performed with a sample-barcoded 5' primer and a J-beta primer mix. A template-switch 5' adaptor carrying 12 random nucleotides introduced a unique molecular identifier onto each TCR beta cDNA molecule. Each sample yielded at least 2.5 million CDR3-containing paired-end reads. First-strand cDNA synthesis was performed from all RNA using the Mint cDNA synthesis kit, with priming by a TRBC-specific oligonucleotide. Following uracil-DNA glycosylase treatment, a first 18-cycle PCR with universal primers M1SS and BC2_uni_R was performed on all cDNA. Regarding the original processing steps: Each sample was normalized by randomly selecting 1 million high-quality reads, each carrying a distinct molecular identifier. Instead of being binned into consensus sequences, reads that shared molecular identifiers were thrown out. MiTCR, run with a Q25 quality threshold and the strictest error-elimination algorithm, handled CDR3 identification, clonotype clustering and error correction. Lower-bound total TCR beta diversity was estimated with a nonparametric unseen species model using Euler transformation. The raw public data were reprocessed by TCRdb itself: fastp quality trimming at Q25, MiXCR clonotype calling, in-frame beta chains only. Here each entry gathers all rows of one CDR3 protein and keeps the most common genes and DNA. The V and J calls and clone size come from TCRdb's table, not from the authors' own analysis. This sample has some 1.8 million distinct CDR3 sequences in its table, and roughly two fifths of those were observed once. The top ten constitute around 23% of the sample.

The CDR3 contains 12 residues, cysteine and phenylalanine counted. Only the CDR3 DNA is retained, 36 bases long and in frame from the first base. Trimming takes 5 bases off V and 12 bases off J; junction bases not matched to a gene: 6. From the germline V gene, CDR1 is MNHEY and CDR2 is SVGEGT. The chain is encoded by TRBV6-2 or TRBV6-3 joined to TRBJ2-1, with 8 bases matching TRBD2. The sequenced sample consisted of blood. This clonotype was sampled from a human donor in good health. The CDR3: CASSKIAGLQFF. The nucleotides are TGTGCCAGCAGTAAAATAGCGGGGCTGCAGTTCTTC.